Described below is a single T cell receptor (beta chain) sequence and its context. Its antigen specificity is not known. Base qualities are not at hand, and no much larger clone is one base apart. The protocol used for the library was 5' RACE. TCRdb shows the sequencer as Illumina HiSeq 2500. The second PCR ran for about 6 to 12 cycles and used a J-beta primer mix along with a sample-barcoded 5' primer. A template-switch 5' adaptor carrying 12 random nucleotides introduced a unique molecular identifier onto each TCR beta cDNA molecule. At least 3 million CDR3-containing paired-end reads were obtained from each sample. The Mint cDNA synthesis kit, primed by a TRBC-specific oligonucleotide, was used to synthesize first-strand cDNA from all RNA. After uracil-DNA glycosylase treatment, a first 18-cycle PCR used universal primers M1SS and BC2_uni_R on all cDNA. Regarding the original processing steps: Normalization of each sample was performed by random selection of 1 million high-quality reads, each carrying a distinct molecular identifier. Instead of being binned into consensus sequences, reads with shared molecular identifiers were discarded. MiTCR, set to a Q25 quality threshold and the strictest error-elimination algorithm, was used for CDR3 identification, clonotype clustering and error correction. A nonparametric unseen species model with Euler transformation was used to estimate lower-bound total TCR beta diversity. TCRdb ran its own pipeline on the public reads, namely fastp trimming at Q25 and MiXCR clone calling, and kept in-frame beta chains. Rows matching on CDR3 protein sequence are summarized as one entry with the most common DNA and genes. These V and J calls are TCRdb output, not the study's own analysis. The sample table records around 1,000,000 distinct CDR3 sequences; 35% to 45% of these occur just once. 10% to 15% of the sample goes to the ten largest clones.

This record belongs to a study of blood T cells in healthy people across ages (dated by TCRdb to 2015 to 2017). In terms of the full investigation: In model experiments, template switching captured about one uniquely barcoded TCR beta cDNA molecule for every two T cells. The donors were split into four age groups: young (average around 15 years), middle-aged (roughly 39), aged (62) and long-lived (over 80). The study measured age-related changes in TCR beta repertoire diversity using deep sequencing normalized with unique cDNA molecular identifiers. Donors of different ages were randomly distributed across sequencing lanes to avoid experimental bias. The study analyzed two additional independent replicas of 1 million unique cDNA reads from the same blood draw for two donors, one aged 18 to 30 and one aged 80 or older.

Donors were around 37 systemically healthy Caucasian individuals from Russia aged roughly 6 to 90 years. Ten milliliters of peripheral blood were drawn from each donor into EDTA-treated Vacutainer tubes. Ficoll-Paque density-gradient centrifugation was used to isolate PBMCs, with at least 7 million obtained per sample. Total RNA was extracted from PBMCs with Trizol reagent, with at least 6 micrograms obtained per sample. For every donor, flow cytometry on a PBMC aliquot measured the percentage of naive CD45RAhigh/CD27high T cells. What the study reported, not specific to this receptor: As age increased, observed TCR beta diversity per million T cells dropped in a roughly linear way, and a significant reduction was already evident by age about 40. Donor CMV infection status was unknown, potentially confounding age-related changes in expanded clonotypes. Compared with the aged group, the long-lived group had more naive CD4+ T cells, fewer expanded clones and increased TCR diversity, suggesting age selection. Since profiling was done on bulk unsorted PBMCs, naive and antigen-experienced compartments could not be conclusively compared. Estimates of total diversity based on one million sequenced T cells were regarded as lower bounds and as underestimates. Observed TCR beta diversity correlated strongly with the percentage of naive T cells measured by flow cytometry.

The germline V gene encodes CDR1 MNHEY and CDR2 SVGEGT. Reading from cysteine to phenylalanine, the CDR3 counts 16 amino acids. Only the CDR3 DNA is retained, 48 bases long and in frame from the first base. Cut back by 6 bases and 6 bases, the V and J ends lie 21 bases apart. The chain uses TRBV6-2 or TRBV6-3 and TRBJ1-5, with a weak D call of TRBD1 (6 bases match). Source material: blood. This clonotype originated in a man younger than 30 in good health. Here is the DNA: TGTGCCAGCAGCCCGTTCAGGGACACTCAAGGTCAGCCCCAGCATTTT. This sequence encodes CASSPFRDTQGQPQHF.